Described below is a single T cell receptor (beta chain) sequence and its context. The table came from immunoSEQ multiplex PCR; TCRdb's copy has only in-frame clones and leaves some out. The table lists about 79,000 clones, roughly 92% of them singletons. The data belong to a study of OX40 agonist ivuxolimab in advanced cancers. Trimming pared 3 bases from V and 5 bases from J, leaving 11 bases between. The germline gives CDR1 PRHDT, CDR2 FYEKMQ (reference sequence). This CDR3 contains 13 residues. The specimen was CD4+ or CD8+ T cells sorted from blood, collected in a trial of the OX40 agonist ivuxolimab. The V gene is TRBV13, the J gene TRBJ2-7; D possibly corresponds to TRBD1 (7 bases). This clonotype originated in an adult with an advanced solid tumor such as melanoma, head and neck, liver or kidney cancer. The CDR3 is CASSFRGAHEQYF. CDR3 sequence (DNA): TGTGCCAGCAGCTTCAGGGGGGCGCACGAGCAGTACTTC.